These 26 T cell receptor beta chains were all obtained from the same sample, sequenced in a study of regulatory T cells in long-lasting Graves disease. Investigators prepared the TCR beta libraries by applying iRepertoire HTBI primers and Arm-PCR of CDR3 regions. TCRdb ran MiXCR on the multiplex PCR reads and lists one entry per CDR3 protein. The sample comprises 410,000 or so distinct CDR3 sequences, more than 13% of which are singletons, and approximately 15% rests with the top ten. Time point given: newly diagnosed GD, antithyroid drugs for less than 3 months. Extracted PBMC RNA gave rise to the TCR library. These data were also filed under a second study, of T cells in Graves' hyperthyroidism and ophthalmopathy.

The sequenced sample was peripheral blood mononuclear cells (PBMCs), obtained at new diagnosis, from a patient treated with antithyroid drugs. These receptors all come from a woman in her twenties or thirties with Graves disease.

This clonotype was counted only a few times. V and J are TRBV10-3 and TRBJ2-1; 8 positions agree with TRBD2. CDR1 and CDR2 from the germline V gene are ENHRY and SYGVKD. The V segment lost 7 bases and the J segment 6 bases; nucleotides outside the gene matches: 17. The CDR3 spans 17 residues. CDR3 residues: CAITPTHGTRDSNEQFF. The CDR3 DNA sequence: TGTGCCATCACCCCAACACACGGGACTAGAGACTCCAATGAGCAGTTCTTC.

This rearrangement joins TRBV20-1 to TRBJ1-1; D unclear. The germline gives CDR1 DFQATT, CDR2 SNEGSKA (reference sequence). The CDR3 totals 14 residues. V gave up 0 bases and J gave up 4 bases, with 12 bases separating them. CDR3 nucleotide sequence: TGCAGTGCTAGAGACCCACGAAAGGGCACTGAAGCTTTCTTT. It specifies CSARDPRKGTEAFF.

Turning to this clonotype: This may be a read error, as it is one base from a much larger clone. In nucleotides, the CDR3 is TGTGCCAGCAGCTTGGACAGGGCCCACGAGCAGCACTTC. Its protein is CASSLDRAHEQHF. The rearrangement uses TRBV7-9 and TRBJ2-7; 8 positions match TRBD1. Germline V CDR1 and CDR2: SEHNR, FQNEAQ (reference sequence). The CDR3 length is 13 residues. Full variable domain (rest looked up from reference TRBV7-9 and TRBJ2-7): DTGVSQNPRHKITKRGQNVTFRCDPISEHNRLYWYRQTLGQGPEFLTYFQNEAQLEKSRLLSDRFSAERPKGSFSTLEIQRTEQGDSAMYLCASSLDRAHEQHFGPGTRLTVT.

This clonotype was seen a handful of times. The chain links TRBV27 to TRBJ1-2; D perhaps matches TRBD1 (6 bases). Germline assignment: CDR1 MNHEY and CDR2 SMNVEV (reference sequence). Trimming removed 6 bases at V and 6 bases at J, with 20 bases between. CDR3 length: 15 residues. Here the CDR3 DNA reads TGTGCCAGCAGACTCGGGGGGGGGGCCTCTGATGGCTACACCTTC. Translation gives CASRLGGGASDGYTF.

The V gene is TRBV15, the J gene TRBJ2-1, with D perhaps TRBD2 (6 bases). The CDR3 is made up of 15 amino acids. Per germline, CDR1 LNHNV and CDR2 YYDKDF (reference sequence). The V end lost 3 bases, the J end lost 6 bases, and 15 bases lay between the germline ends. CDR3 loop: CATSREEGRVNEQFF. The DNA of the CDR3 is TGTGCCACCAGCAGGGAGGAGGGCCGGGTCAATGAGCAGTTCTTC. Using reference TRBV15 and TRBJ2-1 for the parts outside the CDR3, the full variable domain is DAMVIQNPRYQVTQFGKPVTLSCSQTLNHNVMYWYQQKSSQAPKLLFHYYDKDFNNEADTPDNFQSRRPNTSFCFLDIRSPGLGDTAMYLCATSREEGRVNEQFFGPGTRLTVL.

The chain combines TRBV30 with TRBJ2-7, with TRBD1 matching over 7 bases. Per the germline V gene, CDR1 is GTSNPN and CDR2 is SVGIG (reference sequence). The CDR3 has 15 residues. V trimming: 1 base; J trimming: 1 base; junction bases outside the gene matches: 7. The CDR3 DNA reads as TGTGCCTGGAGTGCTCCCGGGACAGCATCCTACGAGCAGTACTTC. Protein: CAWSAPGTASYEQYF.

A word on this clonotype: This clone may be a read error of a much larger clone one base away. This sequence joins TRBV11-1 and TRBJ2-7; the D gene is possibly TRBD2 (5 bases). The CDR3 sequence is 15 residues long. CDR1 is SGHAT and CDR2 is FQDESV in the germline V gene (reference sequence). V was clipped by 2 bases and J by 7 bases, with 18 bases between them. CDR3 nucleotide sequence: TGTGCCAGCAGCTTAAGCCTAGCTAATTTGGATGAGCAGTACTTC. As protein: CASSLSLANLDEQYF.

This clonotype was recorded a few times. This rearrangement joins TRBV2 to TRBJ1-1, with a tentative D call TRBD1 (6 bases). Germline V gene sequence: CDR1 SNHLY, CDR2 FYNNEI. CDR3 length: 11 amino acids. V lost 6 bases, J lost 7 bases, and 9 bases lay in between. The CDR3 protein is CASRKDSEAFF. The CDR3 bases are TGTGCCAGCAGAAAGGACAGTGAAGCTTTCTTT.

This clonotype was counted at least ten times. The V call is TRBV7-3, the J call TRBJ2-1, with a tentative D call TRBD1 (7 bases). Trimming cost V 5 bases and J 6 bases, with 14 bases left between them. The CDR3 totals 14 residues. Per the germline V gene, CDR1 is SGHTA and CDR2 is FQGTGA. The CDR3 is CASSPAGGGNEQFF. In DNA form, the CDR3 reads TGTGCCAGCAGCCCCGCAGGGGGAGGCAATGAGCAGTTCTTC. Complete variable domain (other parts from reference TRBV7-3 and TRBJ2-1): GAGVSQTPSNKVTEKGKYVELRCDPISGHTALYWYRQSLGQGPEFLIYFQGTGAADDSGLPNDRFFAVRPEGSVSTLKIQRTERGDSAVYLCASSPAGGGNEQFFGPGTRLTVL.

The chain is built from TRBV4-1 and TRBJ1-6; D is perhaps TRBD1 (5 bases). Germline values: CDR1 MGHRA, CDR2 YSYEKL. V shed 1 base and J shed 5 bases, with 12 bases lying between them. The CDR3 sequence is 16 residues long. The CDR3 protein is CASSQVGGADNSPLHF. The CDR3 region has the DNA TGCGCCAGCAGCCAAGTTGGTGGGGCGGATAATTCACCCCTCCACTTT.

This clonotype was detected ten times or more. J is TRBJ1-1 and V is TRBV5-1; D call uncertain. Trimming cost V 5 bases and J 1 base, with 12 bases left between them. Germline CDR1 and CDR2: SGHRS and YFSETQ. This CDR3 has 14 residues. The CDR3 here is CASSIGRTNTEAFF. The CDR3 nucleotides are TGCGCCAGCAGTATAGGACGAACGAACACTGAAGCTTTCTTT.

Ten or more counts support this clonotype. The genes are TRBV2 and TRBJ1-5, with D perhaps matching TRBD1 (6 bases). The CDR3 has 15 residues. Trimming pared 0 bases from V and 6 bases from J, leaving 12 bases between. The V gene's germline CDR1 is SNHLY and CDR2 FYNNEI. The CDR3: CASSEALGAAQPQHF. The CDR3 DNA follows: TGTGCCAGCAGTGAAGCGTTGGGGGCTGCTCAGCCCCAGCATTTT. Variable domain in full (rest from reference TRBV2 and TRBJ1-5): EPEVTQTPSHQVTQMGQEVILRCVPISNHLYFYWYRQILGQKVEFLVSFYNNEISEKSEIFDDQFSVERPDGSNFTLKIRSTKLEDSAMYFCASSEALGAAQPQHFGDGTRLSIL.

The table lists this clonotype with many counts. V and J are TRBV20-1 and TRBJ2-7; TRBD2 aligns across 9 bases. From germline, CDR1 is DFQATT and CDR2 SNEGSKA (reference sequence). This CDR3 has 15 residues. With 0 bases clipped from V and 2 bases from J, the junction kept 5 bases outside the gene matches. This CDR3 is CSARDRAGGPYEQYF. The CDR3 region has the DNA TGCAGTGCTAGAGATCGGGCGGGAGGGCCCTACGAGCAGTACTTC.

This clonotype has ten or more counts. The CDR3 spells CASSRTGEGTEAFF. DNA for the CDR3: TGTGCCAGCAGCCGGACAGGGGAAGGCACTGAAGCTTTCTTT. This rearrangement joins TRBV3-1 to TRBJ1-1; 9 bases match TRBD1. Germline V gene sequence: CDR1 LGHDT, CDR2 YNNKEL (reference sequence). The junction had 4 bases not matched to a gene; V was cut back by 4 bases and J by 4 bases. CDR3 length: 14 residues.

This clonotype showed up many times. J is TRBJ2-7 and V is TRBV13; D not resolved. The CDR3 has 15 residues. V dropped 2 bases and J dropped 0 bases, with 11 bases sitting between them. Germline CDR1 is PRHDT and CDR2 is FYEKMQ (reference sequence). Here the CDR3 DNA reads TGTGCCAGCAGCTTATCCCCTGATAGCTCCTACGAGCAGTACTTC. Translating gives CASSLSPDSSYEQYF.

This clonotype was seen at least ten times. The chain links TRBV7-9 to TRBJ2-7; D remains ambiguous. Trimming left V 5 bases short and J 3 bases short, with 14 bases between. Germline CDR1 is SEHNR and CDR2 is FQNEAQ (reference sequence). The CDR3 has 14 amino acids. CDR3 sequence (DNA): TGTGCCAGCAGCCTCCCCAGTAAGAGCTACGAGCAGTACTTC. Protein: CASSLPSKSYEQYF.

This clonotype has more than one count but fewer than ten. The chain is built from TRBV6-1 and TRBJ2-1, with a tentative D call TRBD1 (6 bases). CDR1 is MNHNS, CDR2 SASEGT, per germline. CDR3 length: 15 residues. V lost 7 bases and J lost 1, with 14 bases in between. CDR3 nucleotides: TGTGCCAGCACCCTGACAGGCCCTTCCTACAATGAGCAGTTCTTC. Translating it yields CASTLTGPSYNEQFF.

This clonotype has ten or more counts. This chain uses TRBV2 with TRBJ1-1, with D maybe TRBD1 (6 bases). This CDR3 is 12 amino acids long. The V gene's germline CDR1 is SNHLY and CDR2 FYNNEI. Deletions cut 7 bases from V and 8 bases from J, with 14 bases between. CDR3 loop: CASNPGVSEAFF. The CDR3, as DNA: TGTGCCAGCAATCCAGGGGTCTCCGAAGCTTTCTTT.

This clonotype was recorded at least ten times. The CDR3 sequence is CSARLFPTQYF. CDR3 DNA: TGCAGTGCCCGACTATTCCCTACGCAGTATTTT. The rearrangement uses TRBV20-1 and TRBJ2-3; the D gene is possibly TRBD2 (5 bases). Trimming removed 6 bases from V and 8 bases from J, with 12 bases in between. In germline, CDR1 is DFQATT, CDR2 SNEGSKA (reference sequence). CDR3 length: 11 residues.

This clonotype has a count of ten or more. DNA of the CDR3: TGTGCCAGCAGTACAGCGGTTAGCTCCTACGAGCAGTACTTC. Translating gives CASSTAVSSYEQYF. The chain couples TRBV11-2 to TRBJ2-7; tentative D call: TRBD2 (5 bases). CDR1 and CDR2 (germline): SGHAT, FQNNGV. Trimming took off 6 bases at V and 0 bases at J, with 12 bases between the two ends. CDR3 size: 14 residues.

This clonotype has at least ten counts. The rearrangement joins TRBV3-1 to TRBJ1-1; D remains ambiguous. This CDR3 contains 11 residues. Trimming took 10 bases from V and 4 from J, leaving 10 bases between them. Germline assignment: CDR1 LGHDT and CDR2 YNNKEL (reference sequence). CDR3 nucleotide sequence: TGTGCCACCCAAGGGAGCACTGAAGCTTTCTTT. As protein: CATQGSTEAFF.

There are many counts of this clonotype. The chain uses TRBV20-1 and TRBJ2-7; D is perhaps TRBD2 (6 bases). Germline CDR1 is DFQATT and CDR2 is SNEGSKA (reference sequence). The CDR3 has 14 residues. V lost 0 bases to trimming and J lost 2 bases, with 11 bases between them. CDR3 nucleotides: TGCAGTGCTAGAGATCCCGGGGGAACCTACGAGCAGTACTTC. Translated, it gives CSARDPGGTYEQYF.

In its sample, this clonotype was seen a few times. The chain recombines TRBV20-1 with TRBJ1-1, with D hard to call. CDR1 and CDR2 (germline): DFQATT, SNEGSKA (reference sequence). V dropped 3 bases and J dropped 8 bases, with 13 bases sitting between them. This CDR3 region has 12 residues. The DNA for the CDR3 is TGCAGTGCTAGGGCCGTAGCCCCGGAAGCTTTCTTT. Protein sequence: CSARAVAPEAFF.

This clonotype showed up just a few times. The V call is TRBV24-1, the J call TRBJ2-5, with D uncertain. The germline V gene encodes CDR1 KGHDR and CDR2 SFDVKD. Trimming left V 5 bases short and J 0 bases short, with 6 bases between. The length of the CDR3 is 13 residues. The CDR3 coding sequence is TGTGCCACCAGTGGGGCAGACCAAGAGACCCAGTACTTC. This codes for CATSGADQETQYF.

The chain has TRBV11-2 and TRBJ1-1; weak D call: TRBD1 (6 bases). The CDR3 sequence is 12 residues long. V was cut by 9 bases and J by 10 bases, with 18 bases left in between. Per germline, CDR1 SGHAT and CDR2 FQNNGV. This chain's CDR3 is CASSIGGIGAFF. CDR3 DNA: TGTGCCAGTAGTATCGGGGGCATAGGAGCTTTCTTT. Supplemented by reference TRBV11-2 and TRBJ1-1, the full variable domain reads EAGVAQSPRYKIIEKRQSVAFWCNPISGHATLYWYQQILGQGPKLLIQFQNNGVVDDSQLPKDRFSAERLKGVDSTLKIQPAKLEDSAVYLCASSIGGIGAFFGQGTRLTVV.

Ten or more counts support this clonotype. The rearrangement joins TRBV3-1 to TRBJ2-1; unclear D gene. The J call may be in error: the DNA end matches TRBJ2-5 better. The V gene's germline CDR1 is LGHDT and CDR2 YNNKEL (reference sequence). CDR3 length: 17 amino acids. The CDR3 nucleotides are TGTGCCAGCAGCCAAGATCTCGCATACCACGTTGGAAAGACCCAGTACTTC. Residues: CASSQDLAYHVGKTQYF.